This TCR beta chain was sequenced during a study of lymphopenia after photon versus proton radiotherapy. General study points: Post-nadir TCR diversity decline inversely tracked overall survival among those who died.

As regards this clone: The antigen remains unidentified.

V dropped 3 bases and J dropped 7 bases, with 16 bases sitting between them. The germline CDR1 and CDR2 sequences are SGDLS and YYNGEE. The CDR3 contains 14 residues. TCRdb's copy holds only in-frame clones and misses some; the assay was immunoSEQ multiplex PCR. There are around 59,000 clones in the sample; roughly 83% occur only once, and approximately 2% lies in the top ten. The chain recombines TRBV9 with TRBJ1-1, with D possibly TRBD1 on 5 matching bases. This receptor was obtained from a man between 60 and 75 years old with pancreatic cancer. This material consisted of peripheral blood, taken from a patient treated with proton-based radiotherapy. The CDR3 sequence is CASSGGLDRGEAFF. The DNA for the CDR3 is TGTGCCAGCAGCGGGGGGTTAGATAGAGGTGAAGCTTTCTTT.